The T cell receptor beta chain under discussion was sequenced for a study of blood T cells in healthy people across ages. Trimming took 3 bases from V and 3 from J; bases not matched to a gene: 4. Germline CDR1 and CDR2: MDHEN and SYDVKM. The CDR3 runs 15 residues. Worth noting for this clonotype: Its antigen is not known.

It was with a sample-barcoded 5' primer and a J-beta primer mix that a second PCR of about 7 to 12 cycles was run. A template-switch adaptor containing 12 random nucleotides labeled each cDNA molecule. TCRdb called the 5' RACE reads again in MiXCR, with one record for every CDR3 protein. The sample carries some 940,000 distinct CDR3 sequences, about 28% recorded once. Points from the study as a whole: Whereas aged donors had fewer naive CD4+ cells, long-lived donors had more of them and higher diversity.

A further study also used this sample, focusing on T cells of mothers and their children. Per that study: A few healthy Caucasian mothers gave samples, and so did their six children. The authors found no persistent microchimeric T cell clones.

The J gene is TRBJ1-5, the V gene TRBV28, with 8 positions matching TRBD1. The sequenced material came from blood. This clonotype originated in a woman aged 40 to 50 in good health. The CDR3 loop is CASSLLGQDNQPQHF. Written as DNA, the CDR3 is TGTGCCAGCAGTTTGTTGGGACAGGACAATCAGCCCCAGCATTTT.